This T cell receptor (beta chain) was sequenced in a study of post-analysis software for immune sequencing data. Findings and limits, study-wide: Five or six TRBV segments were significantly more frequent in patients than in controls. TRBV5-6, TRBV5-1 and TRBV20-1 were among these segments. Samples from a shared batch, those prepared together, strongly co-clustered by F measure. Significantly decreased normalized Chao1 diversity was recorded for multiple sclerosis patients relative to controls.

The CDR3 is 18 residues long. Looked up from germline, CDR1 is SGHTA and CDR2 is FQGTGA. The V gene end was trimmed by 5 bases and the J gene end by 6 bases; junction bases not matched to a gene: 21. This clonotype came up a few times. Its specificity is not known. The authors incorporated unique molecular identifiers into the TCR beta cDNA libraries. Each CDR3 protein gets one entry after TCRdb re-called the PCR reads with MiXCR. There are about 820,000 distinct CDR3 sequences in the sample; approximately 57% occur only once, and 4.6% lies in the top ten. Sequenced material: blood. This sequence was found in a girl between 5 and 17 years old with multiple sclerosis. The gene calls are TRBV7-3 and TRBJ2-7; 8 nucleotides agree with TRBD2. The CDR3: CASSPKGGSGIGLVEQYF. The CDR3 nucleotides are TGTGCCAGCAGCCCCAAGGGGGGTAGCGGGATAGGTTTGGTCGAGCAGTACTTC.